The 12 T cell receptor beta chains below were found in one sample sequenced in a study of T cell changes during pregnancy in multiple sclerosis. Clones were read by immunoSEQ multiplex PCR, and TCRdb kept only the in-frame ones, dropping some. Of about 60,000 clones listed, approximately 96% are singletons. Sequenced here: CD8+ T cells from peripheral blood mononuclear cells, sampled after pregnancy. The receptor source for this set is a female donor with multiple sclerosis, enrolled in a pregnancy study.

The gene calls are TRBV2 and TRBJ2-1; TRBD2 aligns across 12 bases. V trimming: 5 bases; J trimming: 5 bases; junction bases outside the gene matches: 7. This CDR3 has 16 residues. CDR1 SNHLY and CDR2 FYNNEI come from the germline V gene. The CDR3 bases are TGTGCCAGCAGTAAAACTAGCGGGAGGATCCACAATGAGCAGTTCTTC. It yields the protein CASSKTSGRIHNEQFF.

This chain uses TRBV5-6 with TRBJ2-2; TRBD1 might be the D (5 bases). Germline CDR1 is SGHDT and CDR2 is YYEEEE. V was shortened by 5 bases and J by 4 bases, with 18 bases between the two germline ends. The CDR3 extends over 16 amino acids. CDR3 region: CASRLIRTGGTGELFF. The CDR3 nucleotides read TGTGCCAGCAGACTAATTAGAACAGGTGGCACCGGGGAGCTGTTTTTT.

In this sample, this clone turned up once. The J gene is TRBJ2-1, the V gene TRBV14; no clear D gene. Trimming removed 4 bases from V and 8 bases from J, with 12 bases in between. The CDR3 is 13 amino acids. Germline lookup yields CDR1 SGHDN and CDR2 FVKESK. CDR3 loop: CASSPLGVYEQFF. DNA of the CDR3: TGTGCCAGCAGCCCCCTAGGCGTGTATGAGCAGTTCTTC.

This chain joins TRBV27 and TRBJ1-5; D gene uncertain. Germline V gene data show CDR1 as MNHEY and CDR2 as SMNVEV (reference sequence). The CDR3 consists of 13 residues. Trimming took off 4 bases at V and 4 bases at J, with 8 bases between the two ends. The CDR3 DNA reads TGTGCCAGCAGTTCAACAGTAAATCAGCCCCAGCATTTT. It encodes CASSSTVNQPQHF.

The chain couples TRBV6-5 to TRBJ2-7; 13 positions agree with TRBD2. After removal of 8 bases from V and 2 bases from J, the junction contained 6 bases not matched to a gene. This CDR3 contains 15 residues. The germline V gene has CDR1 MNHEY and CDR2 SVGAGI. The CDR3 sequence: CASWTSGSKPYEQYF. DNA for the CDR3: TGTGCCAGCTGGACTAGCGGGAGCAAGCCCTACGAGCAGTACTTC.

This clone occurred a few times. The rearrangement joins TRBV11-2 to TRBJ2-7; D might be TRBD1 (5 bases). The CDR3 runs 13 residues. Trimming removed 6 bases from V and 0 bases from J, with 9 bases in between. In germline, CDR1 is SGHAT, CDR2 FQNNGV. The CDR3 reads CASSRQPSYEQYF. The DNA of the CDR3 is TGTGCCAGCAGTCGACAGCCCTCCTACGAGCAGTACTTC.

This chain connects TRBV27 to TRBJ2-2; 11 positions agree with TRBD2. The V gene's germline CDR1 is MNHEY and CDR2 SMNVEV (reference sequence). The J segment lost 5 bases and the V segment lost 8 bases, leaving 7 bases of the junction unmatched. The CDR3 length is 15 residues. This CDR3 is CASSIAGGGTGELFF. The CDR3 DNA follows: TGTGCCAGCTCCATAGCGGGAGGGGGGACCGGGGAGCTGTTTTTT.

This chain's CDR3 is CASNLDSFSGNTIYF. CDR3 sequence (DNA): TGTGCCAGCAACCTAGACAGCTTCTCTGGAAACACCATATATTTT. V is TRBV7-9 and J is TRBJ1-3; D possibly corresponds to TRBD1 (5 bases). Looked up from germline, CDR1 is SEHNR and CDR2 is FQNEAQ (reference sequence). V dropped 7 bases and J dropped 0 bases, with 13 bases sitting between them. The CDR3 runs to 15 residues.

This rearrangement joins TRBV7-2 to TRBJ2-7; TRBD1 is a possible D gene (5 bases). V lost 5 bases to trimming and J lost 7 bases, with 15 bases between them. The CDR3 has 13 residues. CDR1 and CDR2 (germline): SGHTA, FQGNSA. CDR3 loop: CASSPSWGYEQYF. Written as DNA, the CDR3 is TGTGCCAGCAGCCCTTCTTGGGGCTATGAGCAGTACTTC.

V gene TRBV15 combines with J gene TRBJ2-3; D ambiguous. Germline lookup yields CDR1 LNHNV and CDR2 YYDKDF (reference sequence). V was trimmed by 5 bases and J by 7 bases, leaving 10 bases between them. The CDR3 covers 12 residues. The CDR3 DNA reads as TGTGCCACCAGCGCACCAGGTTATACGCAGTATTTT. Encoded protein: CATSAPGYTQYF.

The chain is built from TRBV9 and TRBJ2-7, with a tentative D call TRBD2 (5 bases). V was trimmed by 4 bases and J by 3 bases, leaving 17 bases between them. Germline CDR1 is SGDLS and CDR2 is YYNGEE. This CDR3 spans 15 amino acids. CDR3 DNA sequence: TGTGCCAGCAGCCCAGGTGGTGCGGGTAGCTACGAGCAGTACTTC. This codes for CASSPGGAGSYEQYF.

The V gene is TRBV19, the J gene TRBJ2-2; TRBD2 matches at 12 bases. The CDR3 is 17 amino acids. V lost 2 bases, J lost 2 bases, and 3 bases stayed unmatched. Looked up from germline, CDR1 is LNHDA and CDR2 is SQIVND (reference sequence). CDR3 bases: TGTGCCAGTAGTATATCTAGCGGGAGGGTCAACACCGGGGAGCTGTTTTTT. Its protein product is CASSISSGRVNTGELFF.